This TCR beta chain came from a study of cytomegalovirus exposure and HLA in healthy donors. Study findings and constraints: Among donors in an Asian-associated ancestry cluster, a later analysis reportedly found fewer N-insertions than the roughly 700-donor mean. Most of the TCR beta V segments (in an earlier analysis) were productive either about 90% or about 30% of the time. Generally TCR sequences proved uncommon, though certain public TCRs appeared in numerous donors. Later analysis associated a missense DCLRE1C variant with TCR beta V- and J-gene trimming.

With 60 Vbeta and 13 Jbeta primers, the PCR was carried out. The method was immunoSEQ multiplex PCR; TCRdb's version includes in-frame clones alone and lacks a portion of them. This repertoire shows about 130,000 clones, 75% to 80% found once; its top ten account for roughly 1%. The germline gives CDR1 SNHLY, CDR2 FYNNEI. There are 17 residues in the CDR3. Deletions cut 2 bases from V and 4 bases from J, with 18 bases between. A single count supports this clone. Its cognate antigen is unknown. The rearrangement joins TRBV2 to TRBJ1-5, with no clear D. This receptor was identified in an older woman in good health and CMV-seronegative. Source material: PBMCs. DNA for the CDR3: TGTGCCAGCAGTGAACGGGAAAGGGTGGCGGGAAATCAGCCCCAGCATTTT. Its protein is CASSERERVAGNQPQHF.